A single sample is the source of the 32 T cell receptor beta chains below, sequenced in a study of blood T cell repertoires in COVID-19. Here immunoSEQ multiplex PCR was the method, and the copy in TCRdb shows in-frame clones only, minus some. The sample yields 150,000 to 200,000 clones, around 79% seen once. Sequenced: peripheral blood. These receptors all stem from a woman aged 40 to 55 with COVID-19, enrolled during active disease.

The CDR3 is CASGLGLAGLDNEQFF. The CDR3 DNA reads TGTGCTAGTGGTTTGGGGCTAGCGGGCCTCGACAATGAGCAGTTCTTC. The gene calls are TRBV12-5 and TRBJ2-1; 8 nucleotides line up with TRBD2. With 1 base clipped from V and 5 bases from J, the junction kept 7 bases outside the gene matches. Germline loops: CDR1 LGHNT, CDR2 FRNRAP. The CDR3 totals 16 residues.

V usage is TRBV7-9 and J usage is TRBJ1-4, with a tentative D call TRBD1 (6 bases). From germline, CDR1 is SEHNR and CDR2 FQNEAQ (reference sequence). The V and J ends lost 4 bases and 3 bases respectively, with 9 bases between them. The CDR3 contains 14 residues. The CDR3 coding sequence is TGTGCCAGCAGCTCCAGGGGCGCTAATGAAAAACTGTTTTTT. It is translated as CASSSRGANEKLFF.

The rearrangement joins TRBV11-3 to TRBJ1-1; 7 bases agree with TRBD1. The CDR3 runs 13 residues. Germline-derived CDR1 and CDR2 are SGHNT and YENEEA. Unmatched junction bases numbered 3, after V lost 5 bases and J lost 3 bases. This CDR3 is CASSLGTDTEAFF. In DNA form, the CDR3 reads TGTGCCAGCAGCCTCGGGACAGACACTGAAGCTTTCTTT.

The chain employs TRBV3-1 (or the pseudogene TRBV3-2) and TRBJ1-2; no clear D gene. The germline CDR1 and CDR2 sequences are LGHDT and YNNKEL (reference sequence). V was cut by 0 bases and J by 6 bases, with 14 bases left in between. This CDR3 contains 15 residues. The CDR3 loop is CASSQDARNKDGYTF. The CDR3 DNA sequence: TGTGCCAGCAGCCAAGATGCGAGGAATAAGGATGGCTACACCTTC.

The CDR3 spells CASRPRIEGDTQYF. CDR3 sequence (DNA): TGCGCCAGCAGGCCAAGGATCGAGGGAGATACGCAGTATTTT. The V gene is TRBV5-1, the J gene TRBJ2-3, with D possibly matching TRBD2 (5 bases). The germline V gene encodes CDR1 SGHRS and CDR2 YFSETQ. CDR3 length: 14 residues. The ends were cut back, 5 bases at V and 5 bases at J, with 15 bases in the middle.

The genes are TRBV27 and TRBJ2-1; 7 bases fit TRBD1. Germline trimming cut 6 bases from V and 10 bases from J; bases unmatched to any gene: 6. The germline V gene encodes CDR1 MNHEY and CDR2 SMNVEV (reference sequence). The CDR3 is 12 residues long. The CDR3 spells CASRDRYLEQFF. In DNA, the CDR3 is TGTGCCAGCAGGGACAGGTACTTGGAGCAGTTCTTC.

The chain carries TRBV4-2 and TRBJ1-6, with D perhaps TRBD1 (6 bases). The CDR3 runs 15 residues. The germline V gene has CDR1 LGHNA and CDR2 YNFKEQ. The V end lost 5 bases, the J end lost 13 bases, and 21 bases lay between the germline ends. The CDR3, as DNA: TGTGCCAGCAGCAAGACGGAACAGGGAGAGTATCCCCTCCACTTT. Translated, it gives CASSKTEQGEYPLHF.

The chain uses TRBV7-6 and TRBJ2-5; 8 nucleotides line up with TRBD2. The V gene's germline CDR1 is SGHVS and CDR2 FNYEAQ. Trimming took 5 bases from V and 2 from J; bases not matched to a gene: 7. This CDR3 has 15 amino acids. In nucleotides, the CDR3 is TGTGCCAGCAGCCCCCAGACGGGAGGGCAAGAGACCCAGTACTTC. This codes for CASSPQTGGQETQYF.

The chain uses TRBV7-9 and TRBJ1-2; possible D gene TRBD1, 6 bases. Germline values: CDR1 SEHNR, CDR2 FQNEAQ (reference sequence). Trimming took 0 bases from V and 6 from J, leaving 11 bases between them. The CDR3 consists of 14 residues. Here the CDR3 reads CASSLASQGNGYTF. In DNA, the CDR3 is TGTGCCAGCAGCTTAGCTAGTCAGGGGAATGGCTACACCTTC. The whole variable domain, remainder taken from reference TRBV7-9 and TRBJ1-2, is DTGVSQNPRHKITKRGQNVTFRCDPISEHNRLYWYRQTLGQGPEFLTYFQNEAQLEKSRLLSDRFSAERPKGSFSTLEIQRTEQGDSAMYLCASSLASQGNGYTFGSGTRLTVV.

The chain joins TRBV5-4 to TRBJ2-7; weak D call: TRBD2 (7 bases). V was pared by 3 bases and J by 6 bases, with 16 bases between. Germline loops: CDR1 SGHNT, CDR2 YYREEE (reference sequence). The CDR3 spans 14 residues. DNA for the CDR3: TGTGCCAGCAGCTGGGGGGGCAGGGACGCCGAGCAGTACTTC. Protein sequence: CASSWGGRDAEQYF. Drawing the rest from reference TRBV5-4 and TRBJ2-7, the complete variable domain is ETGVTQSPTHLIKTRGQQVTLRCSSQSGHNTVSWYQQALGQGPQFIFQYYREEENGRGNFPPRFSGLQFPNYSSELNVNALELDDSALYLCASSWGGRDAEQYFGPGTRLTVT.

The chain couples TRBV4-1 to TRBJ1-1; D remains unclear. The CDR3 extends over 11 amino acids. Germline values: CDR1 MGHRA, CDR2 YSYEKL. V was pared by 2 bases and J by 8 bases, with 6 bases between. Here the CDR3 reads CASSQRREAFF. The CDR3 region has the DNA TGCGCCAGCAGCCAACGGAGGGAAGCTTTCTTT.

J is TRBJ1-1 and V is TRBV19; TRBD1 is a possible D gene (6 bases). The germline CDR1 and CDR2 sequences are LNHDA and SQIVND (reference sequence). This CDR3 is 15 amino acids long. V was cut by 5 bases and J by 2 bases, with 15 bases left in between. Here the CDR3 DNA reads TGTGCCAGTAGTCCCAGTGGGGGGGCCAACACTGAAGCTTTCTTT. This gives the protein CASSPSGGANTEAFF.

The chain is built from TRBV7-6 and TRBJ2-2, with D possibly being TRBD1 (5 bases). V lost 1 base to trimming and J lost 0 bases, with 12 bases between them. Germline V gene sequence: CDR1 SGHVS, CDR2 FNYEAQ. CDR3 length: 17 amino acids. The CDR3 region is CASSLDPGLANTGELFF. DNA of the CDR3: TGTGCCAGCAGCTTAGATCCAGGGCTCGCGAACACCGGGGAGCTGTTTTTT.

The rearrangement uses TRBV5-4 and TRBJ1-6; TRBD1 agrees at 9 bases. Germline-derived CDR1 and CDR2 are SGHNT and YYREEE (reference sequence). With 0 bases clipped from V and 10 bases from J, the junction kept 14 bases outside the gene matches. The CDR3 extends over 18 amino acids. CDR3 sequence (DNA): TGTGCCAGCAGCTTGGATTTCGGAAGGGACAGGGAATACTCACCCCTCCACTTT. Translated: CASSLDFGRDREYSPLHF.

The rearrangement uses TRBV10-2 and TRBJ2-3, with TRBD1 matching over 9 bases. In germline, CDR1 is WSHSY, CDR2 SAAADI. The CDR3 runs to 17 residues. Trimming cost V 6 bases and J 6 bases; bases outside gene matches: 16. For the CDR3, the DNA is TGCGCCAGCAGCGCAACATCGAGGGACAGGGTTGGTGATACGCAGTATTTT. This encodes CASSATSRDRVGDTQYF.

This clone was observed a few times. The rearrangement links TRBV2 to TRBJ2-7; tentatively, D is TRBD2 (7 bases). The CDR3 has 12 residues. Trimming removed 7 bases at V and 3 bases at J, with 10 bases between. CDR1 and CDR2 from the germline V gene are SNHLY and FYNNEI. The DNA of the CDR3 is TGTGCCAGCACGGGGGGCGGCTACGAGCAGTACTTC. This codes for CASTGGGYEQYF.

The V and J genes are TRBV6-5 and TRBJ1-6, with D tentatively TRBD1 (5 bases). With 10 bases removed from V and 10 bases from J, the gap between germline ends came to 20 bases. The germline gives CDR1 MNHEY, CDR2 SVGAGI. This CDR3 is 14 amino acids long. The CDR3: CATIDRSLASPLHF. The CDR3 coding sequence is TGTGCCACAATAGACAGAAGCCTAGCGTCACCCCTCCACTTT.

V and J are TRBV4-2 and TRBJ2-7; D might be TRBD1 (5 bases). Per germline, CDR1 LGHNA and CDR2 YNFKEQ. Trimming cost V 1 base and J 5 bases, with 15 bases left between them. CDR3 size: 15 residues. The CDR3 nucleotides are TGTGCCAGCAGCCAAGGGTGGGGCCCACTCGACGAGCAGTACTTC. Its protein product is CASSQGWGPLDEQYF.

J is TRBJ1-4 and V is TRBV19; D is perhaps TRBD1 (5 bases). The CDR3 has 15 residues. Germline lookup yields CDR1 LNHDA and CDR2 SQIVND (reference sequence). V was pared by 5 bases and J by 0 bases, with 10 bases between. In DNA form, the CDR3 reads TGTGCCAGTAGTGTCGTGACAGCAACTAATGAAAAACTGTTTTTT. Its translation is CASSVVTATNEKLFF.

The chain is built from TRBV5-4 and TRBJ2-4, with 8 bases identical to TRBD1. With V trimmed by 4 bases and J by 6 bases, 9 bases remained unmatched. Germline-derived CDR1 and CDR2 are SGHNT and YYREEE (reference sequence). This CDR3 is built from 15 residues. CDR3 DNA: TGTGCCAGCAGCCACGGACAGGGAGGAGGAAACATTCAGTACTTC. Its protein is CASSHGQGGGNIQYF.

The V gene is TRBV11-2, the J gene TRBJ2-1; 7 bases line up with TRBD2. The CDR3 consists of 16 residues. Per germline, CDR1 SGHAT and CDR2 FQNNGV. V trimming: 1 base; J trimming: 1 base; junction bases outside the gene matches: 4. CDR3: CASSLVGGNSYNEQFF. The CDR3, as DNA: TGTGCCAGCAGCTTAGTGGGAGGGAATTCCTACAATGAGCAGTTCTTC.

The V gene is TRBV30, the J gene TRBJ2-3; 12 bases fit TRBD2. Germline-derived CDR1 and CDR2 are GTSNPN and SVGIG (reference sequence). The CDR3 sequence is 15 residues long. Trimming took 3 bases from V and 2 from J; bases not matched to a gene: 3. The CDR3 DNA reads as TGTGCCTGGAGACGGACTAGCGGGGCCACAGATACGCAGTATTTT. Protein sequence: CAWRRTSGATDTQYF.

The chain is built from TRBV7-8 and TRBJ1-2, with a tentative D call TRBD1 (5 bases). The CDR3 covers 14 residues. V lost 5 bases and J 4 bases, leaving 14 bases between the germline ends. The V gene's germline CDR1 is SGHVS and CDR2 FQNEAQ. Here the CDR3 DNA reads TGTGCCAGCAGCCCTGACAGCCGAGCCTATGGCTACACCTTC. It yields the protein CASSPDSRAYGYTF.

The rearrangement joins TRBV18 to TRBJ1-3; D possibly corresponds to TRBD1 (5 bases). Trimming removed 1 base from V and 0 bases from J, with 10 bases in between. The CDR3 runs 16 residues. CDR1 and CDR2 from the germline V gene are KGHSH and LQKENI. The CDR3 is CASSPLDQGSGNTIYF. DNA for the CDR3: TGTGCCAGCTCACCACTGGATCAGGGCTCTGGAAACACCATATATTTT.

The J gene is TRBJ1-1, the V gene TRBV29-1; a possible D gene is TRBD1 (6 bases). The CDR3 consists of 14 residues. Germline V gene lookup returns CDR1 SQVTM and CDR2 ANQGSEA. With 5 bases removed from V and 2 bases from J, the gap between germline ends came to 15 bases. CDR3 region: CSVTPGHLNTEAFF. The CDR3 DNA reads TGCAGCGTTACTCCGGGACACCTCAACACTGAAGCTTTCTTT.

J is TRBJ2-4 and V is TRBV29-1; D gene ambiguous. Between the trimmed V and J ends, which lost 0 bases and 1 base, there was a span of 10 bases. The CDR3 extends over 15 amino acids. Germline lookup yields CDR1 SQVTM and CDR2 ANQGSEA. This chain's CDR3 is CSVEDSLPAKNIQYF. The CDR3 nucleotides read TGCAGCGTTGAAGATAGTCTGCCTGCCAAAAACATTCAGTACTTC. The full variable domain, completed using reference TRBV29-1 and TRBJ2-4, is SAVISQKPSRDICQRGTSLTIQCQVDSQVTMMFWYRQQPGQSLTLIATANQGSEATYESGFVIDKFPISRPNLTFSTLTVSNMSPEDSSIYLCSVEDSLPAKNIQYFGAGTRLSVL.

The J gene is TRBJ1-1, the V gene TRBV6-2 or TRBV6-3; D gene uncertain. This CDR3 spans 16 amino acids. Trimming removed 2 bases at V and 8 bases at J, with 21 bases between. Germline assignment: CDR1 MNHEY and CDR2 SVGEGT. The CDR3 sequence: CASSYPSSGSLGEAFF. Here the CDR3 DNA reads TGTGCCAGCAGTTACCCATCTTCCGGGTCTTTAGGAGAAGCTTTCTTT.

V gene TRBV20-1 combines with J gene TRBJ2-1; maybe TRBD2 (6 bases). Germline values: CDR1 DFQATT, CDR2 SNEGSKA (reference sequence). This CDR3 is built from 11 residues. The V end was cut by 1 base, the J end by 14 bases, with 12 bases between. CDR3 residues: CSARGSRGKFF. CDR3 coding DNA: TGCAGTGCTAGAGGTAGCCGGGGGAAGTTCTTC.

The V and J genes are TRBV7-9 and TRBJ2-1; D is perhaps TRBD2 (6 bases). V lost 5 bases, J lost 2 bases, and 22 bases lay in between. This CDR3 comprises 18 residues. Germline V gene sequence: CDR1 SEHNR, CDR2 FQNEAQ (reference sequence). CDR3 bases: TGTGCCAGCAGCCTACCTACGACTTGGGACTTGCCCTACAATGAGCAGTTCTTC. Residues: CASSLPTTWDLPYNEQFF.

J is TRBJ2-5 and V is TRBV18; possibly TRBD2 for D (7 bases). Germline V gene data show CDR1 as KGHSH and CDR2 as LQKENI. The CDR3 loop spans 15 amino acids. Between the trimmed V and J ends, which lost 0 bases and 5 bases, there was a span of 13 bases. This CDR3 reads CASSPPGGHGETQYF. The CDR3 bases are TGTGCCAGCTCACCACCGGGGGGGCACGGGGAGACCCAGTACTTC.

This clone was found a few times. CDR3 region: CASSLAATGTDNYGYTF. For the CDR3, the DNA is TGTGCCAGCAGCTTAGCGGCTACCGGGACAGATAACTATGGCTACACCTTC. The rearrangement links TRBV11-2 to TRBJ1-2, with 7 bases lining up with TRBD1. The germline V gene encodes CDR1 SGHAT and CDR2 FQNNGV. Trimming removed 1 base from V and 1 base from J; junction bases left unmatched: 9. This CDR3 is 17 amino acids long.

Comments on this clone: The germline gene is not matched at one end of the junction; a read error may be the cause. J is TRBJ2-5 and V is TRBV6-2 or TRBV6-3, with D perhaps TRBD2 (5 bases). The CDR3 totals 15 residues. The germline gives CDR1 MNHEY, CDR2 SVGEGT. The CDR3 sequence: CASSSVARGQGTQYF. The CDR3 DNA reads as TGTGCCAGCAGTTCAGTTGCCCGCGGGCAAGGGACCCAGTACTTC.